This T cell receptor (beta chain) was sequenced for a study of T cells in Graves' hyperthyroidism and ophthalmopathy. There were TCR beta CDR3 regions amplified from RNA transcripts. HTBI primers were used for first-round RT-PCR of the TCR CDR3. TCRdb re-called the multiplex PCR reads with MiXCR, one entry per CDR3 protein. The repertoire includes around 560,000 distinct CDR3 sequences, 16% of them detected once, and 18% sits in the top ten. This clonotype was seen a few times. Germline V lookup: CDR1 SGHRS, CDR2 YFSETQ. The CDR3 contains 14 residues. V shed 5 bases, J shed 4 bases, and the junction held 8 bases outside the gene matches.

V is TRBV5-1 and J is TRBJ2-7; TRBD2 matches at 8 bases. Sequenced material: blood. The sequence was collected from a woman aged 18-29 years with Graves' hyperthyroidism. In DNA form, the CDR3 reads TGCGCCAGCAGTGGTAGCGGGGCTGCGTACGAGCAGTACTTC. This encodes CASSGSGAAYEQYF. The variable domain in full, completed from reference TRBV5-1 and TRBJ2-7, reads KAGVTQTPRYLIKTRGQQVTLSCSPISGHRSVSWYQQTPGQGLQFLFEYFSETQRNKGNFPGRFSGRQFSNSRSEMNVSTLELGDSALYLCASSGSGAAYEQYFGPGTRLTVT.